A single T cell receptor (beta chain) is shown here with its context. The antigen is unknown. The CDR3 regions of TCR beta were amplified from RNA transcripts. An initial round of RT-PCR targeting the TCR CDR3 relied on the HTBI primer set. MiXCR, run by TCRdb on the multiplex PCR reads, gives a single entry per CDR3 protein. This table holds over 400,000 distinct CDR3 sequences, roughly 23% found once. The germline CDR1 and CDR2 sequences are SGHRS and YFSETQ. The CDR3 length is 14 residues. V was shortened by 0 bases and J by 5 bases, with 10 bases between the two germline ends. This sample was taken from a study of T cells in Graves' hyperthyroidism and ophthalmopathy. General observations from the study: Stable hyperthyroidism was told apart from ophthalmopathy by a model built on 13 V-J features. Among clonotypes expanded in thyroid above 0.001, most were also found in blood.

The receptor's source is a woman between 65 and 79 years old with Graves' ophthalmopathy. Material for sequencing was blood. J is TRBJ2-3 and V is TRBV5-1, with a weak D call TRBD2 (6 bases). CDR3 coding DNA: TGCGCCAGCAGCTTGGCTAGCGCTGGAGATACGCAGTATTTT. It is translated as CASSLASAGDTQYF.